The rows below give T cell receptor beta chains drawn from one sample of a study of blood T cell repertoires in COVID-19. The assay was immunoSEQ multiplex PCR, and TCRdb's table has in-frame clones only and misses some. The sample contains hundreds of thousands of clones, more than 80% of which appear only once. Input material: PBMCs or T cells enriched from blood (not recorded which). The origin of the receptors is a man between 25 and 39 years old who had recovered from COVID-19. The CDR3 runs from the conserved cysteine through the conserved F or W. D genes are given only for firm matches. The size entry is marked missing in some rows and otherwise reads once, few, many or a size class.

NA | TRBJ1-1 | few | TRBV21-1 | CASSKVGTGNTEAFF | NA
TRBD1 | TRBJ2-1 | once | TRBV5-8 | CASSLEDRYNEQFF | TGTGCCAGCAGCTTGGAGGACAGGTACAATGAGCAGTTCTTC
NA | TRBJ2-1 | NA | TRBV5-6 | CASRGYGYTEQFF | TGTGCCAGCAGGGGCTATGGCTATACTGAGCAGTTCTTC
TRBD2 | TRBJ2-1 | NA | TRBV27 | CASSLVGLAGPYNEQFF | TGTGCCAGCAGTTTAGTGGGACTAGCGGGGCCCTACAATGAGCAGTTCTTC
NA | TRBJ1-2 | NA | TRBV10-3 | CAISETNRWGGTSYGYTF | TGTGCCATCAGTGAGACCAACCGTTGGGGAGGAACTTCCTATGGCTACACCTTC
TRBD1 | TRBJ1-6 | NA | TRBV19 | CASRMQGANSPLHF | TGTGCCAGTAGAATGCAGGGGGCGAATTCACCCCTCCACTTT
TRBD2 | TRBJ2-7 | NA | TRBV6-5 | CASRGQSAGGEQYF | TGTGCCAGCAGGGGACAGAGTGCGGGGGGGGAGCAGTACTTC
TRBD1 | TRBJ1-2 | once | TRBV28 | CASRRTGGSNGYTF | TGTGCCAGCAGAAGGACAGGGGGCAGTAATGGCTACACCTTC
TRBD1 | TRBJ2-2 | NA | TRBV19 | CASTDPGRTGGTGELFF | TGTGCCAGTACCGACCCCGGGCGAACAGGGGGAACCGGGGAGCTGTTTTTT
NA | TRBJ1-2 | NA | TRBV6-5 | CASSWAGDGYTF | TGTGCCAGCAGTTGGGCAGGGGATGGCTACACCTTC
NA | TRBJ2-7 | NA | TRBV4-1 | CASSQDQGRLSYEQYF | TGCGCCAGCAGCCAAGATCAGGGGCGATTATCCTACGAGCAGTACTTC
NA | TRBJ1-2 | NA | TRBV5-1 | CASSGYRNGYTF | TGCGCCAGCAGCGGTTACAGGAATGGCTACACCTTC
TRBD2 | TRBJ2-1 | NA | TRBV9 | CASSVGRTSGWDDRNEQFF | TGTGCCAGCAGCGTAGGTCGGACTAGCGGGTGGGACGACAGGAATGAGCAGTTCTTC
TRBD2 | TRBJ2-1 | NA | TRBV28 | CASTHRGLAGFNEQFF | TGTGCCAGCACTCATCGTGGCCTAGCGGGATTCAATGAGCAGTTCTTC
NA | TRBJ2-1 | NA | TRBV6-5 | CASSYSGGSYNEQFF | TGTGCCAGCAGTTACTCAGGGGGTTCCTACAATGAGCAGTTCTTC
TRBD2 | TRBJ2-4 | NA | TRBV5-3 | CARPHGTSGRRSKNIQYF | TGTGCCAGACCTCACGGGACTAGCGGGAGACGGTCCAAAAACATTCAGTACTTC
NA | TRBJ2-3 | NA | TRBV10-3 | CAISELGRVYTDTQYF | TGTGCCATCAGTGAGTTGGGTCGGGTCTACACAGATACGCAGTATTTT
TRBD1 | TRBJ2-3 | NA | TRBV2 | CASRVSGTGPQYF | TGTGCCAGCAGGGTATCCGGGACAGGGCCGCAGTATTTT
TRBD1 | TRBJ1-6 | NA | TRBV5-6 | CASSLGMAGGFPPLHF | TGTGCCAGCAGCTTGGGGATGGCAGGGGGCTTTCCACCCCTCCACTTT
NA | TRBJ2-7 | NA | TRBV15 | CATSRNVVQGRPHEQYF | TGTGCCACCAGCAGAAATGTTGTACAGGGTCGGCCCCACGAGCAGTACTTC
TRBD1 | TRBJ2-3 | NA | TRBV24-1 | CATSDSGQGADTQYF | TGTGCCACCAGTGATTCGGGTCAGGGGGCCGATACGCAGTATTTT
TRBD1 | TRBJ2-7 | NA | TRBV19 | CASSPHPPVGTGGNEQYF | TGTGCCAGTAGTCCTCACCCTCCCGTCGGGACAGGGGGCAACGAGCAGTACTTC
TRBD1 | TRBJ1-3 | NA | TRBV19 | CASSKRTGRGNTIYF | TGTGCCAGTTCCAAGCGGACAGGGAGGGGAAACACCATATATTTT
NA | TRBJ2-1 | NA | TRBV14 | CASSQDLAPGLNEQFF | TGTGCCAGCAGCCAAGATCTGGCGCCAGGGTTGAATGAGCAGTTCTTC
NA | TRBJ2-7 | NA | TRBV2 | CASRFQEFYEQYF | TGTGCCAGTCGCTTCCAGGAATTCTACGAGCAGTACTTC
TRBD1 | TRBJ1-1 | NA | TRBV7-9 | CASSLPGQGRGTEAFF | TGTGCCAGCAGCTTACCGGGACAGGGTCGTGGCACTGAAGCTTTCTTT
NA | TRBJ1-5 | NA | TRBV28 | CATGVDGDQPQHF | TGTGCCACGGGAGTCGACGGCGATCAGCCCCAGCATTTT
NA | TRBJ2-7 | NA | TRBV2 | CASSELGRSSYEQYF | TGTGCCAGCAGTGAATTAGGGAGAAGCTCCTACGAGCAGTACTTC
NA | TRBJ2-2 | once | TRBV28 | CASSPGGMNTGELFF | TGTGCCAGCAGTCCAGGGGGGATGAACACCGGGGAGCTGTTTTTT
TRBD1 | TRBJ1-5 | NA | TRBV18 | CASRPGTGDFLSNQPQHF | TGTGCCAGCAGGCCCGGGACAGGGGACTTCCTTAGCAATCAGCCCCAGCATTTT
NA | TRBJ2-7 | NA | TRBV11-2 | CASSPGAGGNNYEQYF | TGTGCCAGCAGCCCAGGGGCAGGGGGGAACAACTACGAGCAGTACTTC
TRBD1 | TRBJ2-7 | NA | TRBV29-1 | CSVRGWDRGAHEQYF | TGCAGCGTCAGAGGGTGGGACAGGGGGGCCCACGAGCAGTACTTC
TRBD2 | TRBJ2-3 | NA | TRBV9 | CASSVRTSPDTQYF | TGTGCCAGCAGCGTCAGGACTAGCCCCGATACGCAGTATTTT